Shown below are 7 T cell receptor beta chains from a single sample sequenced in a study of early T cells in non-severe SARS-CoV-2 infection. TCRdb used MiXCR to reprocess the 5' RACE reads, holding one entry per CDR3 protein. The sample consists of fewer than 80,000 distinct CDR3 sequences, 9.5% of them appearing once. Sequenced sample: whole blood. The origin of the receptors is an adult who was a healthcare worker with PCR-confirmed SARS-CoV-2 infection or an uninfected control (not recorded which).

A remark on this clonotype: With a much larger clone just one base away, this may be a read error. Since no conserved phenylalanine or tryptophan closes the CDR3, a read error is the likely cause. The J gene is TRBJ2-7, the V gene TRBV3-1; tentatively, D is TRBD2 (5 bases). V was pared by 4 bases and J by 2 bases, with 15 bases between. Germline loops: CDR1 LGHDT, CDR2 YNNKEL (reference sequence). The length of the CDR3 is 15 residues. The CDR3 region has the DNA TGTGCCAGCAGCCCCCGGGATCGTACCACCTACGAGCAGTACTAC. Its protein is CASSPRDRTTYEQYY.

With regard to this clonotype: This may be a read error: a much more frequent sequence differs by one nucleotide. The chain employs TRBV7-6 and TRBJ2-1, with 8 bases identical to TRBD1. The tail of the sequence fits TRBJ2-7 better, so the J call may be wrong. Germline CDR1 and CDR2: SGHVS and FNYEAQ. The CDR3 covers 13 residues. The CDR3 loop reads CASRRTGYDEQYF. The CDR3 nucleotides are TGTGCCAGCAGACGGACAGGGTACGATGAGCAGTACTTC.

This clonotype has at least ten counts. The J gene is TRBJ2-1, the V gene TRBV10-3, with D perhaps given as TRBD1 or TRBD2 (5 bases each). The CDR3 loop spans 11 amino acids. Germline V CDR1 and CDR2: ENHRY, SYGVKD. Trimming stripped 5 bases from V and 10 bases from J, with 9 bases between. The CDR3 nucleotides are TGTGCCATCAGTAACCGGGGCGAGCAGTTCTTC. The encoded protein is CAISNRGEQFF.

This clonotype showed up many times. CDR3 amino acids: CSASRGPQKLNSPLHF. CDR3 DNA sequence: TGCAGTGCTAGTCGCGGACCCCAAAAGCTTAATTCACCCCTCCACTTT. The J gene is TRBJ1-6, the V gene TRBV20-1, with D unclear. The CDR3 loop spans 16 amino acids. V dropped 3 bases and J dropped 6 bases, with 18 bases sitting between them. Per the germline V gene, CDR1 is DFQATT and CDR2 is SNEGSKA (reference sequence).

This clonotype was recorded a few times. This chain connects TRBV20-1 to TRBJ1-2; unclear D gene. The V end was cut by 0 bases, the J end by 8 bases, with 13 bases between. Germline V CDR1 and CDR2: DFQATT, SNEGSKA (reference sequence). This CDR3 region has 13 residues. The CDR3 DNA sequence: TGCAGTGCTAGAGATCGCGGGATACAAGGCTACACCTTC. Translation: CSARDRGIQGYTF.

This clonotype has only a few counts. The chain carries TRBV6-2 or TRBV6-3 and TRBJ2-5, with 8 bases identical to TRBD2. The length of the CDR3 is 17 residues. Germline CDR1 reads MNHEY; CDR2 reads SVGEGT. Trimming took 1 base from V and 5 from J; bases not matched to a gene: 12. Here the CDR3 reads CASSYFSGSGSGETQYF. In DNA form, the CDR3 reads TGTGCCAGCAGTTACTTCAGCGGGAGCGGTAGCGGGGAGACCCAGTACTTC.

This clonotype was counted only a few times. CDR3: CASSQGNTPLHF. CDR3 in DNA: TGTGCCAGCAGCCAGGGCAATACACCCCTCCACTTT. V usage is TRBV3-1 and J usage is TRBJ1-6; no clear D. Trimming left V 3 bases short and J 11 bases short, with 8 bases between. Germline V CDR1 and CDR2: LGHDT, YNNKEL (reference sequence). The CDR3 spans 12 residues.